Sequencing of this T cell receptor (beta chain) was carried out in a study of shared clonotypes between healthy human individuals. Clones were read by immunoSEQ multiplex PCR, and TCRdb kept only the in-frame ones, dropping some. Of 1 million to 1.3 million clones detected, around 78% appear once; the ten largest clones hold 0.55% to 0.7%. Study-wide results and caveats: Sorted-subset sequencing, rarefaction showed, was incomplete despite large depth.

About this clone itself: Its antigen remains unknown.

The sample comprised memory CD4+ T cells from PBMCs. The subset is: CD45RA-negative fraction. This clonotype originated in a man between 18 and 35 years old in good health. Some clones in this sample may be carry-over from other donors' samples.

DNA for the CDR3: TGTGCCAGCAGTGAACTGTGGACAGGCTTTGAAAAACTGTTTTTT. Translating it yields CASSELWTGFEKLFF. The chain joins TRBV6-1 to TRBJ1-4; TRBD1 aligns across 7 bases. There are 15 residues in the CDR3. V lost 2 bases, J lost 7 bases, and 7 bases stayed unmatched. Germline V lookup: CDR1 MNHNS, CDR2 SASEGT.